This TCR beta chain was observed in a study of siplizumab effects on memory and regulatory T cells. Study observations and caveats: It seemed that naive T cells were more diverse than memory cells and were major contributors to the alloresponse.

Roughly 99,000 TCR templates were assayed per sample. Using immunoSEQ multiplex PCR, the repertoire was profiled, and TCRdb retains in-frame clones only, with some absent. This table holds some 120,000 clones, approximately 94% found once. To note about this clone: No antigen is known for it.

Germline CDR1 and CDR2: LNHNV and YYDKDF (reference sequence). The V end was cut by 5 bases, the J end by 6 bases, with 13 bases between. There are 14 residues in the CDR3. V gene TRBV15 combines with J gene TRBJ1-4; a possible D gene is TRBD1 (5 bases). The sequence came from a human donor in good health. The sequencing input was non-Treg CD4+ T cells sorted from blood. The CDR3 nucleotides read TGTGCCACCAGCCGGACGGTGGGGGATGAAAAACTGTTTTTT. It translates to CATSRTVGDEKLFF.